Listed below are T cell receptor beta chains from one sample, sequenced in a study of cytomegalovirus exposure and HLA in healthy donors. The method was immunoSEQ multiplex PCR; TCRdb's version includes in-frame clones alone and lacks a portion of them. Its table lists about 120,000 clones. The sequenced sample consisted of PBMCs. These receptors were obtained from a man aged 18-30 years in good health and CMV-seronegative. Each CDR3 is given with its conserved first and last residue. The D gene is left open where the match is weak.

j_gene,d_gene,v_gene,CDR3nt,CDR3aa
TRBJ2-7,TRBD2,TRBV5-1,TGCGCCAGCAGCTTGGAGACTAGCGGGGGGTCCTTCTCCTACGAGCAGTACTTC,CASSLETSGGSFSYEQYF
TRBJ2-1,-,TRBV5-4,TGTGCCAGCAGCTTAACTAGGAGGGAGCAGTTCTTC,CASSLTRREQFF
TRBJ1-2,TRBD1,TRBV30,TGTGCCTGGGGCACCGGGACAGGGGGTGGCTACACCTTC,CAWGTGTGGGYTF
TRBJ2-7,-,TRBV2,TGTGCCAGCAGTCCTACTAGGGTTGGCTACGAGCAGTACTTC,CASSPTRVGYEQYF
TRBJ2-2,TRBD2,TRBV6-6,TGTGCCAGCAGATTAGCGGGAGGGCCTAAAGCCGGGGAGCTGTTTTTT,CASRLAGGPKAGELFF
TRBJ1-1,TRBD1,TRBV6-1,TGTGCCAGCAGCCCCAGGGGGGTTAGAGCTTTCTTT,CASSPRGVRAFF
TRBJ2-3,-,TRBV10-2,TGCGCCAGCAGTGAGTCTTTAGTTCGCACAGATACGCAGTATTTT,CASSESLVRTDTQYF
TRBJ1-5,TRBD1,TRBV7-9,TGTGCCAGCAGCTCCTGGACAGGGGCCAGCAATCAGCCCCAGCATTTT,CASSSWTGASNQPQHF
TRBJ1-2,TRBD1,TRBV30,TGTGCCTTCAAGTTAGGGGGCCCGGGAAGCGGCTACACCTTC,CAFKLGGPGSGYTF
TRBJ2-3,-,TRBV20-1,TGCAGTGCTCCTATCACAGATACGCAGTATTTT,CSAPITDTQYF
TRBJ1-2,-,TRBV21-1,TGTGCCAGCAACCCCCGGGACAGGAACTATGGCTACACCTTC,CASNPRDRNYGYTF
TRBJ2-3,TRBD2,TRBV13,TGTGCCAGCAGCTCGACCGGGACTAGCGCTCCAGATACGCAGTATTTT,CASSSTGTSAPDTQYF
TRBJ1-1,-,TRBV6-5,TGTGCCAGCAGTTACTCCGCCGGAGCGAGCACTGAAGCTTTCTTT,CASSYSAGASTEAFF
TRBJ1-3,-,TRBV6-5,TGTGCCAGCAGTTTCGATGAGGGTGGAAACACCATATATTTT,CASSFDEGGNTIYF
TRBJ1-1,TRBD1,TRBV19,TGTGCCAGTGGTATTGGACAGGAGGGGAACACTGAAGCTTTCTTT,CASGIGQEGNTEAFF
TRBJ1-1,-,TRBV10-3,TGTGCCATTGGGGGCGCGAACACTGAAGCTTTCTTT,CAIGGANTEAFF
TRBJ2-3,-,TRBV15,TGTGCCACCAGCAGAGATCCCTCCTACTCCCGCACAGATACGCAGTATTTT,CATSRDPSYSRTDTQYF
TRBJ2-7,-,TRBV7-9,TGTGCCAGCAGCTCACAGAATTACGAGCAGTACTTC,CASSSQNYEQYF
TRBJ1-5,-,TRBV28,TGTGCCAGCCTGCAAGAGGATCAGCCCCAGCATTTT,CASLQEDQPQHF
TRBJ1-2,-,TRBV5-4,TGTGCCAGCAGCTTGGGACAGAACTATGGCTACACCTTC,CASSLGQNYGYTF
TRBJ2-7,-,TRBV5-1,TGCGCCAGCAGCTTCCCCCGGGACACGTATTACGAGCAGTACTTC,CASSFPRDTYYEQYF
TRBJ2-3,-,TRBV28,TGTGCCAGCAGTGCCCTGGGAGGGGGAGCAGATACGCAGTATTTT,CASSALGGGADTQYF
TRBJ2-1,-,TRBV5-1,TGCGCCACCGCCCCTTACATAATAAGCTCCTACAATGAGCAGTTCTTC,CATAPYIISSYNEQFF
TRBJ1-2,-,TRBV4-1,TGCGCCAGCAGCCAAGATGGGGCGACAGGATACGGCTACACCTTC,CASSQDGATGYGYTF
TRBJ1-2,-,TRBV5-1,TGCGCCAGCAGCACAACGGGGAGGGGAATGGGTAACTATGGCTACACCTTC,CASSTTGRGMGNYGYTF
TRBJ2-7,TRBD1,TRBV29-1,TGCAGCGTTGAAGTCCCCCGGGACAGGCGCTACGAGCAGTACTTC,CSVEVPRDRRYEQYF
TRBJ1-6,-,TRBV19,TGTGCCAGGGTCGAACAGGGTACACCCCTCCACTTT,CARVEQGTPLHF
TRBJ2-3,TRBD1,TRBV7-9,TGTGCCAGCAGCCTATGGACAGGGGCAACAGATACGCAGTATTTT,CASSLWTGATDTQYF
TRBJ2-3,TRBD2,TRBV25-1,TGTGCCAGCGGGGGGGTGGGACTAGGTGGTCCCACAGATACGCAGTATTTT,CASGGVGLGGPTDTQYF
TRBJ1-5,-,TRBV19,TGTGCCAGTCGATCTCGGGGGGCGAGCAATCAGCCCCAGCATTTT,CASRSRGASNQPQHF
TRBJ2-2,-,TRBV19,TGTGCCAGTAGTATAGGAGGCGGGGAGCTGTTTTTT,CASSIGGGELFF
TRBJ2-1,TRBD2,TRBV4-1,TGCGCCAGCAGCCAAGATACCACTACTAGCGGGTATTGGAATGAGCAGTTCTTC,CASSQDTTTSGYWNEQFF
TRBJ2-7,TRBD1,TRBV25-1,TGTGCCAGCAGTGAGCACACAGGGGACTACGAGCAGTACTTC,CASSEHTGDYEQYF
TRBJ1-2,TRBD1,TRBV7-9,TGTGCCAGCAGCTTATTAGGGGGCCAGACTCATGGCTACACCTTC,CASSLLGGQTHGYTF
TRBJ1-5,TRBD1,TRBV6-6,TGTGCCAGCAGCAGGGGACAGGGGCCGAGGCAGCCCCAGCATTTT,CASSRGQGPRQPQHF
TRBJ1-2,-,TRBV6-5,TGTGCCAGCAGTTACCAAGACATGTATGGCTACACCTTC,CASSYQDMYGYTF
TRBJ2-6,-,TRBV5-1,TGCGCCAGCAGCGACCCCGCCGGAGGGATCCCCTCTGGGGCCAACGTCCTGACTTTC,CASSDPAGGIPSGANVLTF
TRBJ1-2,-,TRBV18,TGTGCCAGCTCACCGGGAGCTCCCGGAAGTTCCGGCTACACCTTC,CASSPGAPGSSGYTF
TRBJ1-1,-,TRBV5-1,TGCGCCAGCAGCATAACAGAGGGGGTGGGCACTGAAGCTTTCTTT,CASSITEGVGTEAFF
TRBJ2-7,TRBD1,TRBV7-9,TGTGCCAGCAGCTGGGGACAGGGAACCTACGAGCAGTACTTC,CASSWGQGTYEQYF
TRBJ2-1,-,TRBV6-1,TGTGCCAGCAGTGAGCGTGGGGCCGGAAACAGTAATGAGCAGTTCTTC,CASSERGAGNSNEQFF
TRBJ2-1,TRBD1,TRBV19,TGTGCCAGCCTCCGGGACAGCTCCTACAATGAGCAGTTCTTC,CASLRDSSYNEQFF
TRBJ1-2,-,TRBV11-2,TGTGCCAGCAGCCCACTGCCCGTTAGCTATGGCTACACCTTC,CASSPLPVSYGYTF